This is a list of T cell receptor beta chains from one sample in a study of T-cell reconstitution after alpha-beta-depleted transplantation in children. MiXCR, run by TCRdb on the PCR reads, gives a single entry per CDR3 protein. This sample yields roughly 610,000 distinct CDR3 sequences, of which over 9.5% are seen a single time; less than 5% belongs to the top ten. The sequences come from PBMCs from the stem cell graft donor, collected from the stem cell graft. The receptors were gathered from a human donor who donated a stem cell graft to a child with acute myeloid leukemia. Each CDR3 is given with its conserved first and last residue. A D gene is named only where the DNA matches it firmly. Not all rows give a size; the values are once, few, many and, for expanded clones, a class.

>TRBJ1-4|few|TRBV6-1|NA
CASMSKGPWGGGEKLFF
TGTGCCAGCATGTCAAAAGGGCCCTGGGGGGGCGGAGAAAAACTGTTTTTT
>TRBJ1-3|many|TRBV7-6|NA
CASSPAPLQVGSGNTIYF
TGTGCCAGCAGCCCAGCCCCCTTACAGGTCGGCTCTGGAAACACCATATATTTT
>TRBJ2-7|NA|TRBV7-2|TRBD1
CAIRQGVDEQYF
TGTGCCATTCGACAGGGGGTGGACGAGCAGTACTTC
>TRBJ2-4|many|TRBV27|NA
CASSTFLLAKNIQYF
TGTGCCAGCAGTACCTTCCTTCTAGCCAAAAACATTCAGTACTTC
>TRBJ2-5|many|TRBV5-1|NA
CASSFGSPGGETQYF
TGCGCCAGCAGCTTCGGGTCGCCTGGGGGGGAGACCCAGTACTTC
>TRBJ2-1|few|TRBV28|NA
CASRIRSEQFF
TGTGCCAGCAGGATCAGGTCTGAGCAGTTCTTC
>TRBJ2-5|few|TRBV11-2|NA
CASRRWGGQAETQYF
TGTGCCAGCCGCCGATGGGGAGGACAGGCTGAGACCCAGTACTTC
>TRBJ1-1|NA|TRBV30|TRBD1
CAWRRMEDRDYEAFF
TGTGCCTGGAGGCGCATGGAGGACAGGGATTATGAAGCTTTCTTT
>TRBJ2-7|few|TRBV29-1|TRBD2
CSVAGLAESYEQYF
TGCAGCGTCGCTGGACTAGCGGAGTCCTACGAGCAGTACTTC
>TRBJ2-1|many|TRBV20-1|NA
CSARDQPTDEQFF
TGCAGTGCTAGAGATCAACCTACGGATGAGCAGTTCTTC
>TRBJ2-7|few|TRBV7-9|TRBD2
CPLRGEPYEQYF
TGCCCCCTACGGGGGGAGCCCTACGAGCAGTACTTC
>TRBJ2-2|many|TRBV19|NA
CASSLLVGELFF
TGTGCCAGTAGCCTTTTGGTCGGGGAGCTGTTTTTT
>TRBJ2-7|few|TRBV6-2/TRBV6-3|NA
CASSIYYEQYF
TGTGCCAGCAGTATATACTACGAGCAGTACTTC
>TRBJ2-3|many|TRBV27|TRBD2
CASSPLTSGGPTDTQYF
TGTGCCAGCAGTCCTCTTACTAGCGGGGGGCCCACAGATACGCAGTATTTT
>TRBJ2-3|NA|TRBV20-1|NA
CSARDRTADTQYF
TGCAGTGCTAGAGATAGGACAGCAGATACGCAGTATTTT
>TRBJ2-5|many|TRBV4-3|TRBD2
CASSHRLAGEETQYF
TGCGCCAGCAGCCACAGACTAGCGGGAGAAGAGACCCAGTACTTC
>TRBJ2-5|NA|TRBV4-3|NA
CASSQALKETQYF
TGCGCCAGCAGCCAAGCTCTGAAAGAGACCCAGTACTTC
>TRBJ2-3|NA|TRBV4-1|TRBD1
CASSHPGQGTDTQYF
TGCGCCAGCAGCCATCCGGGACAGGGGACAGATACGCAGTATTTT
>TRBJ2-5|NA|TRBV7-9|NA
CASSLRTAEETQYF
TGTGCCAGCAGCTTACGTACGGCTGAAGAGACCCAGTACTTC
>TRBJ2-5|few|TRBV12-3/TRBV12-4|TRBD2
CASSLASGSRETQYF
TGTGCCAGCAGTTTAGCTAGCGGGAGTAGGGAGACCCAGTACTTC
>TRBJ2-1|few|TRBV29-1|TRBD2
CSVEGLLGLRDEQFF
TGCAGCGTTGAGGGATTGTTGGGACTAAGGGATGAGCAGTTCTTC
>TRBJ1-5|few|TRBV20-1|NA
CSARASEGGNQPQHF
TGCAGTGCTAGAGCTAGTGAAGGGGGAAATCAGCCCCAGCATTTT
>TRBJ2-7|few|TRBV29-1|NA
CSVRDTHSYEQYF
TGCAGCGTTCGGGACACTCACTCCTACGAGCAGTACTTC
>TRBJ2-7|NA|TRBV30|TRBD2
CAWSVPKAGEGLYYEQYF
TGTGCCTGGAGTGTACCCAAAGCGGGAGAGGGATTGTACTACGAGCAGTACTTC
>TRBJ1-1|few|TRBV7-2|NA
CASRSTGKTGKAFF
TGTGCCAGCAGATCCACCGGCAAAACAGGGAAAGCTTTCTTT
>TRBJ2-1|NA|TRBV5-1|TRBD2
CASSDGTRSYNEQFF
TGCGCCAGCAGCGACGGGACTAGATCCTACAATGAGCAGTTCTTC
>TRBJ2-3|few|TRBV20-1|TRBD2
CRGQVASGRSRLSTDTQYF
TGCAGGGGTCAGGTGGCTAGCGGGAGGTCGCGCCTTAGCACAGATACGCAGTATTTT
>TRBJ2-6|NA|TRBV15|NA
CATSRDLRRPSSGANVLTF
TGTGCCACCAGCAGAGATCTACGGCGGCCGAGCTCTGGGGCCAACGTCCTGACTTTC
>TRBJ1-2|NA|TRBV20-1|TRBD1
CSGRTGGDYGYTF
TGCAGTGGGAGGACAGGGGGCGACTATGGCTACACCTTC
>TRBJ2-1|NA|TRBV20-1|NA
CSARADRYNEQFF
TGCAGTGCTAGAGCAGACCGATACAATGAGCAGTTCTTC
>TRBJ2-2|few|TRBV18|TRBD2
CASSGLAGRATGELFF
TGTGCCAGCTCAGGGCTAGCGGGACGTGCCACCGGGGAGCTGTTTTTT
>TRBJ2-5|NA|TRBV20-1|TRBD1
CSARDPTGQQETQYF
TGCAGTGCTAGAGATCCGACAGGGCAACAAGAGACCCAGTACTTC
>TRBJ2-5|few|TRBV29-1|NA
CSVAEGIETQYF
TGCAGCGTTGCTGAGGGGATAGAGACCCAGTACTTC
>TRBJ2-2|many|TRBV7-2|NA
CASSFVTNTGELFF
TGTGCCAGCAGCTTTGTCACGAACACCGGGGAGCTGTTTTTT
>TRBJ1-6|few|TRBV3-1|TRBD1
CASSPTGMDSPLHF
TGTGCCAGCAGCCCGACAGGGATGGATTCACCCCTCCACTTT
>TRBJ1-1|NA|TRBV30|NA
CAWRTKNTEAFF
TGTGCCTGGAGGACGAAGAACACTGAAGCTTTCTTT
>TRBJ2-1|few|TRBV4-1|NA
CASSQVLKVSGEQFF
TGCGCCAGCAGCCAAGTCCTAAAGGTCTCGGGCGAGCAGTTCTTC
>TRBJ2-2|few|TRBV12-3/TRBV12-4|NA
CASSLSGVRTGELFF
TGTGCCAGCAGCCTGTCGGGAGTCCGCACCGGGGAGCTGTTTTTT
>TRBJ2-1|NA|TRBV7-3|NA
CASSNTPSNEQFF
TGTGCCAGCAGCAATACACCATCCAATGAGCAGTTCTTC
>TRBJ2-2|few|TRBV6-5|NA
CASSYSKESSDTGELFF
TGTGCCAGCAGTTACTCTAAGGAAAGTTCCGACACCGGGGAGCTGTTTTTT
>TRBJ2-1|NA|TRBV20-1|TRBD2
CSARTLWGRAQNEQFF
TGCAGTGCTAGAACGCTATGGGGGAGGGCCCAGAATGAGCAGTTCTTC
>TRBJ2-3|few|TRBV29-1|TRBD1
CSVGGTVGDTQYF
TGCAGCGTTGGAGGGACAGTGGGAGATACGCAGTATTTT
>TRBJ2-2|NA|TRBV29-1|NA
CSAGEDSNTGELFF
TGCAGCGCCGGTGAGGACTCCAACACCGGGGAGCTGTTTTTT
>TRBJ2-3|many|TRBV28|NA
CASRTPTDTQYF
TGTGCCAGCAGGACGCCTACAGATACGCAGTATTTT
>TRBJ2-1|many|TRBV5-5|NA
CASSLVGQVEQFF
TGTGCCAGCAGCTTGGTCGGCCAGGTTGAGCAGTTCTTC
>TRBJ2-3|few|TRBV7-2|NA
CASSRTTRTNTQYF
TGTGCCAGCAGCCGGACCACCCGGACCAATACGCAGTATTTT
>TRBJ2-7|few|TRBV2|NA
CASSESWSSYEQYF
TGTGCCAGCAGTGAAAGCTGGAGCTCCTACGAGCAGTACTTC
>TRBJ2-7|many|TRBV7-2|NA
CASSLFRGTYEQYF
TGTGCCAGCAGCTTATTCAGGGGCACCTACGAGCAGTACTTC
>TRBJ1-4|NA|TRBV6-1|NA
CAHRGYGEKLFF
TGTGCCCACCGGGGCTACGGGGAAAAACTGTTTTTT
>TRBJ2-7|many|TRBV27|NA
CASSRSTAGLYEQYF
TGTGCCAGCAGTCGCAGTACCGCGGGTCTCTACGAGCAGTACTTC
>TRBJ2-3|many|TRBV11-2|TRBD1
CASSPGVGTGDFGTQYF
TGTGCCAGCAGCCCGGGGGTGGGGACAGGGGATTTTGGTACGCAGTATTTT
>TRBJ2-1|NA|TRBV4-3|NA
CASSLVASGNEQFF
TGCGCCAGCAGCCTAGTAGCCAGCGGTAATGAGCAGTTCTTC
>TRBJ1-2|once|TRBV20-1|NA
CCASYREKNYGYTF
TGCTGTGCTAGTTATAGGGAGAAGAACTATGGCTACACCTTC
>TRBJ2-2|NA|TRBV20-1|NA
CSARDLTNTGELFF
TGCAGTGCTAGAGATTTAACTAACACCGGGGAGCTGTTTTTT
>TRBJ2-1|few|TRBV12-3/TRBV12-4|TRBD2
CASRDTASGEGLQFF
TGTGCCAGCAGGGATACGGCTAGCGGAGAAGGTTTGCAGTTCTTC
>TRBJ2-6|many|TRBV4-3|NA
CASSQDFSAGANVLTF
TGCGCCAGCAGCCAAGATTTTTCTGCTGGGGCCAACGTCCTGACTTTC
>TRBJ2-1|few|TRBV28|NA
CASSFSTGRSGNEQFF
TGTGCCAGCAGTTTTAGCACCGGACGTTCTGGCAATGAGCAGTTCTTC
>TRBJ2-5|NA|TRBV12-3/TRBV12-4|NA
CASRSDRAGETQYF
TGTGCCAGCAGGTCGGACCGGGCGGGAGAGACCCAGTACTTC
>TRBJ1-1|NA|TRBV12-3/TRBV12-4|NA
CASSPTGGHTEAFF
TGTGCCAGCAGTCCCACCGGGGGGCACACTGAAGCTTTCTTT